The subject of this entry is one T cell receptor (beta chain). Its antigen is undetermined. What made the TCR beta cDNA was 5'RACE template switching with UMIs. One entry per CDR3 protein, without DNA, is what TCRdb gives after re-calling the 5' RACE reads. This sample contains 440,000 or so distinct CDR3 sequences. The data were taken from a study of T cells expressing NK-cell markers. In the study overall: The eight sequenced donors comprised seven who were HCMV-seropositive and one who was seronegative. Regarding the study as a whole: A few of the donors also had these clonotypes leading their CD3+CD56-NKG2C+ fraction. For 5 to 7 donors, the dominant NKG2C+ clonotypes made up about 1.0-8% of their CD8+ T cells.

CDR3 length: 13 residues. Germline CDR1 and CDR2: SGHTA and FQGNSA. Specimen: blood T cells: a sorted CD56 or NKG2C T cell subset, CD4+ or CD8+ T cells, or bulk PBMC T cells (not recorded which). This receptor was obtained from a woman between 18 and 70 years old in good health. This rearrangement joins TRBV7-2 to TRBJ2-5; the TRBD2 assignment by TCRdb is unverifiable without DNA. This CDR3 reads CASSSGTQETQYF.